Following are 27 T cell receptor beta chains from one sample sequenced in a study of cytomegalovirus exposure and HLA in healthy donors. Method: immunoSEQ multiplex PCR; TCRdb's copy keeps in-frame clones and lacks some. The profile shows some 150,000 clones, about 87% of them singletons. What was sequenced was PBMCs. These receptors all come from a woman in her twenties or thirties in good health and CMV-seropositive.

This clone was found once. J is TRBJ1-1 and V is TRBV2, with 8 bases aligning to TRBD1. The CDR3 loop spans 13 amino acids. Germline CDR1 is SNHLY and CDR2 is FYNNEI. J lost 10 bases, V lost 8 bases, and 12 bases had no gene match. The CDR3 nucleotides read TGTGCCAGCCGTACGGGACAGGCAGGGCGAGCTTTCTTT. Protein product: CASRTGQAGRAFF.

The DNA of the CDR3 is TGTGCCAGCAGCCCATGGACTAGCGGGAGGGAGAGCACAGATACGCAGTATTTT. Its protein is CASSPWTSGRESTDTQYF. The rearrangement joins TRBV13 to TRBJ2-3; 15 bases are shared with TRBD2. In germline, CDR1 is PRHDT, CDR2 FYEKMQ (reference sequence). V was pared by 5 bases and J by 0 bases, with 6 bases of the junction left unmatched. This CDR3 spans 18 amino acids.

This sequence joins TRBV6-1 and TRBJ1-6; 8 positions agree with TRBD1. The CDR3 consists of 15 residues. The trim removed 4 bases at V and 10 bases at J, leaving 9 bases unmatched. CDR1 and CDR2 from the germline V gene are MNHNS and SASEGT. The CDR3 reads CASSAMTGVGSPLHF. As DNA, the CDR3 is TGTGCCAGCAGTGCAATGACAGGGGTCGGCTCACCCCTCCACTTT.

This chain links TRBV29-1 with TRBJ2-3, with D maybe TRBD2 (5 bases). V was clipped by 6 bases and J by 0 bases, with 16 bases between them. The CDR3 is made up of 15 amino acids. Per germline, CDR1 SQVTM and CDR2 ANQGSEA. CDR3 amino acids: CSVDGLGSSTDTQYF. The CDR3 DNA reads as TGCAGCGTGGACGGACTGGGGAGTAGCACAGATACGCAGTATTTT.

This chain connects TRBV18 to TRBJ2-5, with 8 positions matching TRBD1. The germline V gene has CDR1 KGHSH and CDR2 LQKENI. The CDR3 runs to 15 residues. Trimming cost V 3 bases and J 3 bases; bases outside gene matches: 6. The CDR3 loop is CASSPGTGTKETQYF. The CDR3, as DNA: TGTGCCAGCTCACCGGGGACAGGAACTAAAGAGACCCAGTACTTC. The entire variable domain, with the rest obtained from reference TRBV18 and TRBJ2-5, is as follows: NAGVMQNPRHLVRRRGQEARLRCSPMKGHSHVYWYRQLPEEGLKFMVYLQKENIIDESGMPKERFSAEFPKEGPSILRIQQVVRGDSAAYFCASSPGTGTKETQYFGPGTRLLVL.

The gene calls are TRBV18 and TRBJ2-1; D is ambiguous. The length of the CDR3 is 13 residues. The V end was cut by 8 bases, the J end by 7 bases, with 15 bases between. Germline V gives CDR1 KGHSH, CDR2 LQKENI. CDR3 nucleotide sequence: TGTGCCAGCAGTCTCCCAGCGCGGAATGAGCAGTTCTTC. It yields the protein CASSLPARNEQFF.

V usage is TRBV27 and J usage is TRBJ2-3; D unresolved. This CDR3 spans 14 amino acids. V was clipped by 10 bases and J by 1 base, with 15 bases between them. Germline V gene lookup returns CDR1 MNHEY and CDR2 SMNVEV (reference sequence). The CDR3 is CAKDKVTCTDTQYF. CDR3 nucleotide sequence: TGTGCCAAAGACAAGGTAACTTGCACAGATACGCAGTATTTT.

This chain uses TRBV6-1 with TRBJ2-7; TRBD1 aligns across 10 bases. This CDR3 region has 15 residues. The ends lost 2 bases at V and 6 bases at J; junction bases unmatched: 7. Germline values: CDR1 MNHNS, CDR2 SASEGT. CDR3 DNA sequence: TGTGCCAGCAGTGAATGGACAGGGGGTTCCGGCGAGCAGTACTTC. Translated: CASSEWTGGSGEQYF.

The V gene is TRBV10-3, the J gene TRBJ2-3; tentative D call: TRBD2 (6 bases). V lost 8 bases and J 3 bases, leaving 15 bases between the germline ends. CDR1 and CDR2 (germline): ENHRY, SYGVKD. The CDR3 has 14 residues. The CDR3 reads CAILGGAQTDTQYF. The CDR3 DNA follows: TGTGCCATCCTGGGCGGGGCTCAAACAGATACGCAGTATTTT.

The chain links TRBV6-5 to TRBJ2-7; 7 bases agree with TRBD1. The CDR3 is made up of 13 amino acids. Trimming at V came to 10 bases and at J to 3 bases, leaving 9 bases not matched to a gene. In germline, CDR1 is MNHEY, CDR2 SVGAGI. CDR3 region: CATGITGDYEQYF. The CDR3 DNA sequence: TGTGCCACCGGAATCACAGGGGACTACGAGCAGTACTTC.

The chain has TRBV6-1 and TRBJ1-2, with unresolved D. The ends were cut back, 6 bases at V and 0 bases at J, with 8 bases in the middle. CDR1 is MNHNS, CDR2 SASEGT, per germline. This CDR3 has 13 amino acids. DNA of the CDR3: TGTGCCAGCAGGCCGACAACTAACTATGGCTACACCTTC. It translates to CASRPTTNYGYTF.

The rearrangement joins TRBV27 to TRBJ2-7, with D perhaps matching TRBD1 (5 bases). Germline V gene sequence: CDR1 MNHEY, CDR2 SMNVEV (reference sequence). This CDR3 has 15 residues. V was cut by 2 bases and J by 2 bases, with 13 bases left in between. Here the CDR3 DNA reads TGTGCCAGCAGTTTAACTCCGACAGCGACCTACGAGCAGTACTTC. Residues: CASSLTPTATYEQYF.

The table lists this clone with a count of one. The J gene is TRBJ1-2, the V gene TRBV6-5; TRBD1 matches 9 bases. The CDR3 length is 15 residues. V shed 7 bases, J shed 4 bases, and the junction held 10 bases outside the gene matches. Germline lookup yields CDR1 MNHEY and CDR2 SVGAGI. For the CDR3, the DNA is TGTGCCAGCACACGCTCCGGGACAGGGACCTATGGCTACACCTTC. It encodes CASTRSGTGTYGYTF.

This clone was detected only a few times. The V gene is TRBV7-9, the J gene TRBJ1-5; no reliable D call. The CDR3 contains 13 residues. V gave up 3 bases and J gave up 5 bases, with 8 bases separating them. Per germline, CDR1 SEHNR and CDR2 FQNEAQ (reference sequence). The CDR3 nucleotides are TGTGCCAGCAGCTTTCGTTTCGATCAGCCCCAGCATTTT. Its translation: CASSFRFDQPQHF.

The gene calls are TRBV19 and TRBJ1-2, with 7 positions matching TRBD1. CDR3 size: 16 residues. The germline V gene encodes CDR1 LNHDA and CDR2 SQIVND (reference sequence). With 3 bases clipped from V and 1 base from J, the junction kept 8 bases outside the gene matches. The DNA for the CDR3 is TGTGCCAGTAGTATTCTTGGGGACAGCCTTAACTATGGCTACACCTTC. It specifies CASSILGDSLNYGYTF.

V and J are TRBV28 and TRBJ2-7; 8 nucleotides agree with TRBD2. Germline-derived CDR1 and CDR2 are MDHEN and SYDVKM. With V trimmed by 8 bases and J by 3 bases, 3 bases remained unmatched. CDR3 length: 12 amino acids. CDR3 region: CASHTSGYEQYF. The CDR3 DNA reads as TGTGCCAGCCACACTAGCGGCTACGAGCAGTACTTC.

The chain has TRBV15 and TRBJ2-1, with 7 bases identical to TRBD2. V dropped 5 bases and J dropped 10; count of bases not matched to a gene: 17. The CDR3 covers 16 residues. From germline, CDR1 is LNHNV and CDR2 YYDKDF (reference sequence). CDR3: CATSLGGDSGRREQFF. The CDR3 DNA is TGTGCCACCAGCCTGGGGGGGGACTCCGGAAGACGGGAGCAGTTCTTC.

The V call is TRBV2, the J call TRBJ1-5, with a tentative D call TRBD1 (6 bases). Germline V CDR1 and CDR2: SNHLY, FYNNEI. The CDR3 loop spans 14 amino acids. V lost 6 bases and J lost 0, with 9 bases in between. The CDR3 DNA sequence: TGTGCCAGCAGCGGGACATTTAGCAATCAGCCCCAGCATTTT. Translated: CASSGTFSNQPQHF.

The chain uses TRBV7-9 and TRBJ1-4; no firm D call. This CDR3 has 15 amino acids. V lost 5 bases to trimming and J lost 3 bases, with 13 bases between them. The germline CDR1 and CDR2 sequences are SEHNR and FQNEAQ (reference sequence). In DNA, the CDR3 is TGTGCCAGCAGCCCCGATCTAGCCTCTAATGAAAAACTGTTTTTT. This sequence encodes CASSPDLASNEKLFF.

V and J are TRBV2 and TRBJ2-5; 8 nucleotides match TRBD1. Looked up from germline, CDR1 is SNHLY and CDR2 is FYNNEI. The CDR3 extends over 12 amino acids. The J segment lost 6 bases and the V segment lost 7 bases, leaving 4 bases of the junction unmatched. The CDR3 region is CASTDRGKTQYF. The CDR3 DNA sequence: TGTGCCAGCACTGACAGGGGAAAGACCCAGTACTTC.

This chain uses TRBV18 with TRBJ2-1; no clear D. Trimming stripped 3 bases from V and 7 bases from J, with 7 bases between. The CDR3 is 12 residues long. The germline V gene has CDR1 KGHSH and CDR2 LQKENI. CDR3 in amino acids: CASSPVLNEQFF. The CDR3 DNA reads TGTGCCAGCTCACCGGTTCTAAATGAGCAGTTCTTC.

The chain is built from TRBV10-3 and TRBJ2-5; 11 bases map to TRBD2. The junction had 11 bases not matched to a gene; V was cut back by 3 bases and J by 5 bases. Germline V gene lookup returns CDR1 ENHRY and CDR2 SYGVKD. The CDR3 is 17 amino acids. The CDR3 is CAISDPGLAVPAETQYF. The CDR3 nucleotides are TGTGCCATCAGTGACCCGGGACTAGCGGTTCCGGCGGAGACCCAGTACTTC.

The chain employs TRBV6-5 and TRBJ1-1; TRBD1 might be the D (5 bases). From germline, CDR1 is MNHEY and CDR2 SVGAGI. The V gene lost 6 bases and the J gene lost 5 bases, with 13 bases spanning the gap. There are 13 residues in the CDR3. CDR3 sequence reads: CASSPGERTEAFF. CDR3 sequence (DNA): TGTGCCAGCAGCCCGGGGGAGAGGACTGAAGCTTTCTTT.

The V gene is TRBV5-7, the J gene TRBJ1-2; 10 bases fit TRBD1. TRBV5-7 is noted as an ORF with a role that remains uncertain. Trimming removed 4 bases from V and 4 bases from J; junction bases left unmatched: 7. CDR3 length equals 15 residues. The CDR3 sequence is CASSRGQGTSYGYTF. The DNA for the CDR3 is TGTGCCAGCAGCCGGGGACAGGGGACGAGCTATGGCTACACCTTC.

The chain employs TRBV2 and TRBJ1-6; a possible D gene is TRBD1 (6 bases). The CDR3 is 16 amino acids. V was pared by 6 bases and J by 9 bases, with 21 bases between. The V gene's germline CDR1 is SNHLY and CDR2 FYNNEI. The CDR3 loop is CASRKPPDSSISPLHF. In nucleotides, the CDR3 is TGTGCCAGCAGAAAACCCCCGGACAGCTCGATTTCACCCCTCCACTTT.

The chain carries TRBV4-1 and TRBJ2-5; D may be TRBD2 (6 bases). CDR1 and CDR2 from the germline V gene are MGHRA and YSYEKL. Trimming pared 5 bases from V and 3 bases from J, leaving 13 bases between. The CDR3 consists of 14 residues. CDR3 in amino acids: CASSERLVEETQYF. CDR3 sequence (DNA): TGCGCCAGCAGCGAACGACTAGTGGAAGAGACCCAGTACTTC.

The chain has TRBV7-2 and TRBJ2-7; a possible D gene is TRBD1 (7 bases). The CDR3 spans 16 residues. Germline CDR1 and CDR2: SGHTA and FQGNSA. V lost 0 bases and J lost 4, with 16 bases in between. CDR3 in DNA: TGTGCCAGCAGCTTAGCTTCAGGGGGGCCCTCATACGAGCAGTACTTC. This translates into CASSLASGGPSYEQYF. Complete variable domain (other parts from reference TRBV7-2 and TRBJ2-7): GAGVSQSPSNKVTEKGKDVELRCDPISGHTALYWYRQSLGQGLEFLIYFQGNSAPDKSGLPSDRFSAERTGGSVSTLTIQRTQQEDSAVYLCASSLASGGPSYEQYFGPGTRLTVT.